This TCR beta chain was sequenced during a study of PD-L1 blockade in urothelial cancer. At the level of the study: Patients' histories included 0 to 3 prior chemotherapy regimens.

Measured with immunoSEQ multiplex PCR; TCRdb has only the in-frame clones, and not every one. The table records 100,000 to 150,000 clones, about 81% of them present only once. Germline V gives CDR1 SGHRS, CDR2 YFSETQ. The CDR3 sequence is 15 residues long. The V end was cut by 0 bases, the J end by 9 bases, with 13 bases between. As to time point: pretreatment peripheral blood. Locally advanced or metastatic urothelial carcinoma affected all patients. The chain recombines TRBV5-1 with TRBJ1-6; TRBD1 is a possible D gene (5 bases). Sample: PBMCs, taken around atezolizumab (anti-PD-L1) treatment. The receptor's source is a man aged 50 to 60 with urothelial cancer. This CDR3 reads CASSLEWGTGSPLHF. Written as DNA, the CDR3 is TGCGCCAGCAGCTTGGAATGGGGCACTGGTTCACCCCTCCACTTT. The variable domain in full, with the rest retrieved from reference TRBV5-1 and TRBJ1-6, is KAGVTQTPRYLIKTRGQQVTLSCSPISGHRSVSWYQQTPGQGLQFLFEYFSETQRNKGNFPGRFSGRQFSNSRSEMNVSTLELGDSALYLCASSLEWGTGSPLHFGNGTRLTVT.